This TCR beta chain was identified during a study of cytomegalovirus exposure and HLA in healthy donors. The PCR was carried out with 60 Vbeta primers and 13 Jbeta primers. Libraries were prepared by immunoSEQ multiplex PCR; TCRdb keeps only in-frame clonotypes and omits some of them. The top ten clones hold approximately 1.5% of a sample with about 160,000 clones, 70% to 80% of them seen once. This CDR3 is built from 14 residues. Trimming at V came to 5 bases and at J to 9 bases, leaving 8 bases not matched to a gene. CDR1 is MDHEN and CDR2 is SYDVKM in the germline V gene. Regarding this clone: Its target is unknown.

Study-wide findings and caveats: Altogether, around 160 TCR beta chains were recorded as cytomegalovirus-associated. Indistinguishable V segments such as TRBV6-2 and TRBV6-3 were excluded. A later analysis showed that HLA-associated TCR beta chains had undergone more clonal expansion than equally common others. Immune exposure data for these donors was limited to CMV serostatus.

Sequencing was done on a sample of PBMCs. The chain carries TRBV28 and TRBJ1-5, with 9 bases that match TRBD1. The TCR sequence derives from a male donor in good health and CMV-seronegative. The CDR3 DNA sequence: TGTGCCAGCAGTCGGACAGGGGACGCATTGCCCCAGCATTTT. Translation: CASSRTGDALPQHF. The whole variable domain, remainder taken from reference TRBV28 and TRBJ1-5, is DVKVTQSSRYLVKRTGEKVFLECVQDMDHENMFWYRQDPGLGLRLIYFSYDVKMKEKGDIPEGYSVSREKKERFSLILESASTNQTSMYLCASSRTGDALPQHFGDGTRLSIL.